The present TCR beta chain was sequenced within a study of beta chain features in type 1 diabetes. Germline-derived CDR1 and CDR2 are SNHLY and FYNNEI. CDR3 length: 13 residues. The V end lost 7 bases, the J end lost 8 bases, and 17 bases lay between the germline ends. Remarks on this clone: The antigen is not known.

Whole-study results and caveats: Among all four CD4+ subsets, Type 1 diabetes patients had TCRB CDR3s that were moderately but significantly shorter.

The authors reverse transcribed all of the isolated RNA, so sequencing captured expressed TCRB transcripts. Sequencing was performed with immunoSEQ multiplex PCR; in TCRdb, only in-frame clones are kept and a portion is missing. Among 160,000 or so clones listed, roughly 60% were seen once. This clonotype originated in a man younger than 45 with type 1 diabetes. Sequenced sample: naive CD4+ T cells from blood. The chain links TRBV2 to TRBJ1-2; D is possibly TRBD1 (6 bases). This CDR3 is CASIPEQGGGYTF. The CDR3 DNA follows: TGTGCCAGCATCCCCGAACAGGGAGGGGGCTACACCTTC.